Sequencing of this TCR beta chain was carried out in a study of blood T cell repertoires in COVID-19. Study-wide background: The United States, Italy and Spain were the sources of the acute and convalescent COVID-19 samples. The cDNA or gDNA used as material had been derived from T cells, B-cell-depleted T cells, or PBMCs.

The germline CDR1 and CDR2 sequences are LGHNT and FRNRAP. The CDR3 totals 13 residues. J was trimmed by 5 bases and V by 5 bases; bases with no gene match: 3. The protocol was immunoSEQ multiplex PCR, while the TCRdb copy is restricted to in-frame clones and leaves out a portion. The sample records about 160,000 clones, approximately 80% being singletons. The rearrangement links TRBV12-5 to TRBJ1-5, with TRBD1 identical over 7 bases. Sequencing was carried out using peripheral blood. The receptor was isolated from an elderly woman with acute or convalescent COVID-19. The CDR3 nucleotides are TGTGCTAGTGGTGCCACAGGGGATCAGCCCCAGCATTTT. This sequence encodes CASGATGDQPQHF. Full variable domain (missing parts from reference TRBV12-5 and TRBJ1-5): DARVTQTPRHKVTEMGQEVTMRCQPILGHNTVFWYRQTMMQGLELLAYFRNRAPLDDSGMPKDRFSAEMPDATLATLKIQPSEPRDSAVYFCASGATGDQPQHFGDGTRLSIL.